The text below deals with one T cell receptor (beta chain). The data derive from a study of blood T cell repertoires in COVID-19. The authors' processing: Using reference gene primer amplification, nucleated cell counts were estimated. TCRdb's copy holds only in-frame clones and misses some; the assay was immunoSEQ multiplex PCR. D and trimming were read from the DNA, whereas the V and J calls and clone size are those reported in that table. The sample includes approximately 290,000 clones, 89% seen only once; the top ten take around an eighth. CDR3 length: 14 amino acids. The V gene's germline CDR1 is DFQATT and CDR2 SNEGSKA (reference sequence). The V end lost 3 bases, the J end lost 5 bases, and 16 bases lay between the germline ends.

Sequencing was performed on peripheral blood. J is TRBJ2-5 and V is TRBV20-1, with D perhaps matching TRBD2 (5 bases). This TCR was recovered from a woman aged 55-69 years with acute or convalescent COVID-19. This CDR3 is CSASSSTQRETQYF. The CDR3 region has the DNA TGCAGTGCTAGTTCGTCAACCCAGCGGGAGACCCAGTACTTC.